This T cell receptor beta chain was observed in a study of T cells in Graves' hyperthyroidism and ophthalmopathy (dated by TCRdb to the late 2010s). With respect to the entire study: Peripheral blood samples were taken at the time of initial diagnosis, prior to any treatment. The 100 discovery patients were randomly split 7:3 into training and test sets. Whether ophthalmopathy could be predicted prospectively was tested in an independent validation cohort made up of some 20 hyperthyroidism patients plus 17 patients who later progressed to ophthalmopathy. Once sampling was done, hyperthyroidism patients were given methimazole at a starting dose of 30 mg daily, whereas ophthalmopathy patients were given high-dose intravenous methylprednisolone. In addition, the study compared T-cell repertoires in thyroid tissue and in blood from five or six Graves' hyperthyroidism patients. The paper reports TCR Vbeta CDR3 sequencing of 130 to 150 peripheral blood samples: 40 or so ophthalmopathy, under 80 hyperthyroidism and 17 progressor patients. To identify TCR V-J signatures that set the groups apart, the researchers used a discovery cohort of approximately 98 patients, made up of 43 with Graves' ophthalmopathy and 57 with stable Graves' hyperthyroidism. General study outcomes and caveats: A 13 V-J signature model separated ophthalmopathy from stable hyperthyroidism, with roughly 88% sensitivity and roughly 82% specificity in cross-validation and 80%/75% in testing. Most expanded thyroid clonotypes (frequency above 0.001) were also detected in blood, a finding suggesting that blood repertoires may reflect thyroid immune responses. Sample size was not statistically predetermined, and investigators were not blinded to group allocation. During validation, the model predicted progression to ophthalmopathy a median of around six months ahead of onset, with around 65% sensitivity and around 73% specificity.

This clonotype has more than one count but fewer than ten. Its antigen is not yet known. Per-base qualities were not stored, and no clone one base away is much larger. Ophthalmopathy patients had moderately to severely active disease, Clinical Activity Score of at least 3, NOSPECS grade of at least 4, and duration under 3 months. Exclusion was applied to patients with uncontrolled infections, other autoimmune diseases, pregnancy or lactation. Diagnoses were established on the basis of clinical symptoms, serum thyroxine and TRAb, thyroid ultrasound, and orbital computed tomography. PBMCs were isolated from 7.5 to 10 ml of fresh peripheral blood by Ficoll-Paque density gradient centrifugation. Total RNA was extracted with Trizol reagent, and quality was checked on an Agilent 2100 Bioanalyzer. Reading from cysteine to phenylalanine, the CDR3 counts 18 amino acids. The CDR3 DNA has 54 bases and is translated from base 1. V is reduced by 3 bases and J by 0 bases, leaving a spacing of 15 bases between them. The germline V gene yields SGHAT for CDR1 and FQNNGV for CDR2.

The TCR beta CDR3 regions were amplified from the RNA transcripts. The TCR CDR3 was subjected to a first round of RT-PCR using the HTBI primer set and the Qiagen OneStep RT-PCR kit. A second multiplex PCR round built the libraries, followed by size selection and purification. Paired-end sequencing of the libraries was performed with 100 bp reads on an Illumina HiSeq2000. The authors' analysis ran thus. Raw data were processed with SOAPnuke, discarding reads with adapters, uncalled bases, mean Phred below 15, or no exact constant-primer or identifier match. COPE v1.2.5 was used to merge the high-quality paired reads, and each unique nucleotide sequence was defined as a clonotype. MiTCR v1.1 was used to align clonotypes to the IMGT TRBV, TRBD and TRBJ reference segments. Analysis was restricted to V-J combinations with a frequency above 0.0001, which covered 98% to 99.2% of repertoires. The TCS score was defined as the ratio of F50 (clonal expansion) to E x V (chaos), calculated using BLOSUM62-based TCRdist between CDR3 peptides within each V-J. Welch's t-statistics and random forest reduced 514 V-J features to 13, which were used in a naive Bayes classifier (R e1071). The public reads were quality trimmed at Q25 with fastp and then assembled into clones with MiXCR by TCRdb, keeping productive beta chains. Rows are unified per CDR3 protein, each entry keeping the most common DNA and genes. The V and J calls here are based on TCRdb, not the publication. The sample table records 400,000 or so distinct CDR3 sequences; 13% to 15% of these occur just once. Of the sample, under 25% is held by the ten largest clones.

The receptor chain draws on TRBV11-2 and TRBJ1-6; no D gene call is confident. The sample consisted of blood. The TCR was taken from a woman in her fifties or sixties with Graves' ophthalmopathy. The encoded CDR3 is CASSFAGGQSSYNSPLHF. The DNA is as follows: TGTGCCAGCAGCTTCGCGGGAGGGCAGAGCTCCTATAATTCACCCCTCCACTTT.